This record looks at one T cell receptor (beta chain) sequence and its context. The data are from a study of long-term antiretroviral therapy in people with HIV. Study background: The oldest specimens predate the 2015 immediate-ART recommendation by about a decade.

Trimming took 0 bases from V and 6 from J, leaving 13 bases between them. Germline V gene data show CDR1 as GTSNPN and CDR2 as SVGIG (reference sequence). The CDR3 loop spans 14 amino acids. The assay used was immunoSEQ (version v3.0), run at survey level. Here immunoSEQ multiplex PCR was the method, and the copy in TCRdb shows in-frame clones only, minus some. Found here are over 20,000 clones, roughly 84% of them singletons; the top ten hold about a fifth. This TCR derives from a man in his late teens or twenties with HIV. The chain uses TRBV30 and TRBJ2-3; D is uncertain. Sequenced here: unsorted PBMCs, sampled 0.1 years before starting antiretroviral therapy. CDR3 in amino acids: CAWSVTPRLDTQYF. CDR3 coding DNA: TGTGCCTGGAGTGTAACTCCGCGCCTTGATACGCAGTATTTT.